The source of this T cell receptor beta chain is a study of cytomegalovirus exposure and HLA in healthy donors. Germline V CDR1 and CDR2: PRHDT, FYEKMQ (reference sequence). There are 12 residues in the CDR3. V gave up 0 bases and J gave up 8 bases, with 7 bases separating them. The PCR was carried out with 60 Vbeta primers and 13 Jbeta primers. Produced via immunoSEQ multiplex PCR; TCRdb's table is partial and in-frame only. The sample lists about 140,000 clones, over 70% seen once, with 5% to 5.5% in the top ten. Material: PBMCs. The clonotype comes from a male donor in good health and CMV-seronegative. The chain uses TRBV13 and TRBJ1-1; no reliable D call. In DNA, the CDR3 is TGTGCCAGCAGCTTAGGCGGCGGGGAAGCTTTCTTT. Its protein is CASSLGGGEAFF.